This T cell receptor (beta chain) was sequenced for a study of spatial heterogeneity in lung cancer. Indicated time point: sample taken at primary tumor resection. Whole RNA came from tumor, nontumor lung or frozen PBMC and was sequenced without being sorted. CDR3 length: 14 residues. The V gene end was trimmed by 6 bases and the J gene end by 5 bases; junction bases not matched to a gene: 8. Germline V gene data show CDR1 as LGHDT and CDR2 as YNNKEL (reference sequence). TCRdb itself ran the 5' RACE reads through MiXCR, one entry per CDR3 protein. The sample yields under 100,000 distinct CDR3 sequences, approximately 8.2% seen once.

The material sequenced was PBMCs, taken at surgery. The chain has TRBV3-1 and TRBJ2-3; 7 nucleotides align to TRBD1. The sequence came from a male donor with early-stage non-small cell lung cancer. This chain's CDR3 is CASRLEGALDTQYF. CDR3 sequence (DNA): TGTGCCAGCAGGCTTGAGGGGGCCTTAGATACGCAGTATTTT.